This TCR beta chain was captured in a study of blood T cell repertoires in COVID-19. Whole-study context: The United States, Italy and Spain supplied acute and convalescent COVID-19 samples. Sources were T cells, B-cell-depleted T cells, or PBMCs; the material itself was cDNA or gDNA.

This CDR3 is 14 amino acids long. Germline lookup yields CDR1 SGHDT and CDR2 YYEEEE. Trimming took 6 bases from V and 6 from J; bases not matched to a gene: 8. Per the authors' pipeline: How many nucleated cells were present was estimated from reference gene primer amplification. Assay used: immunoSEQ multiplex PCR; TCRdb lists only in-frame clones, some missing. The D gene and trimming were derived from the DNA, and the V and J assignments and clone size from that table. This table holds approximately 250,000 clones, around four fifths found once. The source is a woman aged 55-69 years with active or convalescent COVID-19. The chain couples TRBV5-6 to TRBJ2-1; 8 nucleotides align to TRBD1. Sequencing input: peripheral blood. DNA of the CDR3: TGTGCCAGCAACCGACAGGGGACCGTCAATGAGCAGTTCTTC. This sequence encodes CASNRQGTVNEQFF.